What follows are 25 T cell receptor beta chains derived from one specimen sequenced in a study of cytomegalovirus exposure and HLA in healthy donors. The protocol was immunoSEQ multiplex PCR, while the TCRdb copy is restricted to in-frame clones and leaves out a portion. The repertoire has about 160,000 clones, around nine tenths of them found once; the top ten carry 2% to 2.5%. The source material was PBMCs. These receptors all come from a woman in her late teens or twenties in good health and CMV-seronegative.

The chain is built from TRBV2 and TRBJ2-1; 9 bases are a match to TRBD2. In germline, CDR1 is SNHLY, CDR2 FYNNEI. J lost 7 bases, V lost 6 bases, and 10 bases had no gene match. The CDR3 is 15 residues long. The CDR3 sequence: CASRVAGAGGNEQFF. The CDR3 bases are TGTGCCAGCAGAGTAGCGGGAGCAGGGGGAAATGAGCAGTTCTTC.

This sequence joins TRBV6-1 and TRBJ1-5; D remains ambiguous. Trimming left V 5 bases short and J 2 bases short, with 10 bases between. The CDR3 sequence is 14 residues long. CDR1 and CDR2 (germline): MNHNS, SASEGT. The CDR3: CASSPLYGNQPQHF. In nucleotides, the CDR3 is TGTGCCAGCAGTCCACTATATGGCAATCAGCCCCAGCATTTT.

Written as DNA, the CDR3 is TGCAGCGTTGAGGGCGGGCAGGAAAATGAAAAACTGTTTTTT. This sequence encodes CSVEGGQENEKLFF. V is TRBV29-1 and J is TRBJ1-4; D ambiguous. Germline values: CDR1 SQVTM, CDR2 ANQGSEA. This CDR3 region has 14 residues. Trimming pared 3 bases from V and 5 bases from J, leaving 13 bases between.

The chain carries TRBV14 and TRBJ2-2; D is unclear. V was shortened by 0 bases and J by 0 bases, with 2 bases between the two germline ends. This CDR3 is built from 14 residues. In germline, CDR1 is SGHDN, CDR2 FVKESK. The CDR3 DNA sequence: TGTGCCAGCAGCCAAGACACGAACACCGGGGAGCTGTTTTTT. This sequence encodes CASSQDTNTGELFF.

The V gene is TRBV7-9, the J gene TRBJ2-2; D not certain. CDR3 length: 15 amino acids. Trimming stripped 5 bases from V and 6 bases from J, with 16 bases between. The germline V gene has CDR1 SEHNR and CDR2 FQNEAQ (reference sequence). The CDR3 DNA reads as TGTGCCAGCAGCCCAGTGGAGCTACGGGCCGGGGAGCTGTTTTTT. This gives the protein CASSPVELRAGELFF.

The chain has TRBV5-4 and TRBJ2-7, with 10 bases identical to TRBD2. The V segment lost 4 bases and the J segment 4 bases; nucleotides outside the gene matches: 8. CDR3 length: 15 residues. The germline V gene has CDR1 SGHNT and CDR2 YYREEE (reference sequence). The CDR3 nucleotides are TGTGCCAGCAGCCTCTCCGGGACTAGCGTTTACGAGCAGTACTTC. This translates into CASSLSGTSVYEQYF.

The chain carries TRBV9 and TRBJ2-2; a possible D gene is TRBD1 (6 bases). V was clipped by 0 bases and J by 7 bases, with 19 bases between them. The CDR3 is made up of 17 amino acids. Germline V lookup: CDR1 SGDLS, CDR2 YYNGEE. Written as DNA, the CDR3 is TGTGCCAGCAGCGTAGAGGGGAGAGGCAGGGGATACGGGGAGCTGTTTTTT. This codes for CASSVEGRGRGYGELFF.

A single count supports this clone. V gene TRBV21-1 combines with J gene TRBJ1-2; the table's D call of TRBD1 was not tested on the DNA. TRBV21-1 is reported as a pseudogene. The CDR3 spans 14 residues. The CDR3 protein is CASSADRGRNGYTF. The CDR3 nucleotides are TGTGCCAGCAGCGCAGACAGGGGAAGGAATGGCTACACCTTC.

CDR3 nucleotide sequence: TGCGCCAGCTACCGCAGCCCGGGGGGGACAGATACGCAGTATTTT. This gives the protein CASYRSPGGTDTQYF. The J gene is TRBJ2-3, the V gene TRBV5-1; 8 nucleotides agree with TRBD2. J was trimmed by 3 bases and V by 7 bases; bases with no gene match: 10. The CDR3 spans 15 residues. CDR1 is SGHRS and CDR2 is YFSETQ in the germline V gene.

The chain joins TRBV4-1 to TRBJ2-7, with D possibly matching TRBD1 (6 bases). The CDR3 is made up of 15 amino acids. Germline V gives CDR1 MGHRA, CDR2 YSYEKL. The V end was cut by 1 base, the J end by 3 bases, with 13 bases between. CDR3 amino acids: CASSQVQVGGYEQYF. The DNA of the CDR3 is TGCGCCAGCAGCCAAGTGCAAGTAGGGGGCTACGAGCAGTACTTC.

The genes are TRBV6-1 and TRBJ2-3; 8 bases are a match to TRBD1. The CDR3 sequence is 13 residues long. Trimming took 6 bases from V and 3 from J; bases not matched to a gene: 2. The germline V gene encodes CDR1 MNHNS and CDR2 SASEGT. CDR3 protein: CASRDRVTDTQYF. The CDR3 region has the DNA TGTGCCAGCAGGGACAGGGTTACAGATACGCAGTATTTT.

The V and J genes are TRBV18 and TRBJ1-2; D unclear. V was pared by 2 bases and J by 3 bases, with 10 bases between. The germline V gene has CDR1 KGHSH and CDR2 LQKENI. The CDR3 is 14 amino acids. For the CDR3, the DNA is TGTGCCAGCTCACCAAGTTCTGCGGACTATGGCTACACCTTC. It specifies CASSPSSADYGYTF.

This clone has only a few counts. V gene TRBV4-1 combines with J gene TRBJ1-1; TRBD1 matches at 8 bases. Germline values: CDR1 MGHRA, CDR2 YSYEKL. Losses at the gene ends were 0 bases for V and 5 bases for J; bases not matched to a gene: 5. The CDR3 sequence is 15 residues long. CDR3: CASSQDQGAGTEAFF. The CDR3 nucleotides are TGCGCCAGCAGCCAAGACCAGGGGGCTGGGACTGAAGCTTTCTTT.

This chain connects TRBV2 to TRBJ1-5; D gene unclear. The CDR3 is 12 residues long. Germline CDR1 and CDR2: SNHLY and FYNNEI. Trimming took off 7 bases at V and 6 bases at J, with 10 bases between the two ends. DNA of the CDR3: TGTGCCAGCAATCCTACCGGTCAGCCCCAGCATTTT. This translates into CASNPTGQPQHF.

The V and J genes are TRBV7-2 and TRBJ2-3; 8 bases are shared with TRBD1. Germline V lookup: CDR1 SGHTA, CDR2 FQGNSA. There are 14 residues in the CDR3. Trimming removed 4 bases from V and 4 bases from J; junction bases left unmatched: 4. This CDR3 reads CASSSTGVADTQYF. CDR3 nucleotides: TGTGCCAGCAGCTCGACAGGGGTCGCAGATACGCAGTATTTT.

This clone is a singleton in its sample. The rearrangement uses TRBV7-9 and TRBJ1-5; D is ambiguous. The V end was cut by 1 base, the J end by 3 bases, with 10 bases between. This CDR3 spans 15 amino acids. Germline lookup yields CDR1 SEHNR and CDR2 FQNEAQ (reference sequence). The CDR3 region has the DNA TGTGCCAGCAGCTTAGACGGGAGTAACAATCAGCCCCAGCATTTT. It yields the protein CASSLDGSNNQPQHF.

The rearrangement uses TRBV9 and TRBJ1-5; the match to TRBD1 covers 9 bases. V trimming: 2 bases; J trimming: 5 bases; junction bases outside the gene matches: 5. Looked up from germline, CDR1 is SGDLS and CDR2 is YYNGEE. This CDR3 comprises 15 residues. This CDR3 reads CASSVGTGGHQPQHF. CDR3 bases: TGTGCCAGCAGCGTGGGAACAGGGGGCCATCAGCCCCAGCATTTT.

The chain recombines TRBV14 with TRBJ2-7; TRBD1 aligns across 7 bases. CDR3 length: 17 residues. Germline-derived CDR1 and CDR2 are SGHDN and FVKESK. V trimming: 4 bases; J trimming: 2 bases; junction bases outside the gene matches: 14. Here the CDR3 reads CASSPDGPGGRTYEQYF. Here the CDR3 DNA reads TGTGCCAGCAGCCCCGACGGGCCAGGGGGAAGGACCTACGAGCAGTACTTC.

This chain uses TRBV10-3 with TRBJ2-7, with D tentatively TRBD2 (6 bases). V lost 0 bases and J lost 2, with 11 bases in between. CDR1 and CDR2 from the germline V gene are ENHRY and SYGVKD. The CDR3 consists of 15 residues. The CDR3 reads CAISESRDFPYEQYF. The CDR3 coding sequence is TGTGCCATCAGTGAGTCCCGGGACTTCCCCTACGAGCAGTACTTC.

V is TRBV2 and J is TRBJ2-1, with 9 bases that match TRBD2. Per germline, CDR1 SNHLY and CDR2 FYNNEI. V gave up 5 bases and J gave up 3 bases; unmatched junction bases: 5. The CDR3 loop spans 15 amino acids. CDR3 sequence reads: CASSSGGSSYNEQFF. CDR3 coding DNA: TGTGCCAGCAGTAGCGGGGGGAGTAGCTACAATGAGCAGTTCTTC. The whole variable domain, filled in from reference TRBV2 and TRBJ2-1, reads EPEVTQTPSHQVTQMGQEVILRCVPISNHLYFYWYRQILGQKVEFLVSFYNNEISEKSEIFDDQFSVERPDGSNFTLKIRSTKLEDSAMYFCASSSGGSSYNEQFFGPGTRLTVL.

This chain uses TRBV30 with TRBJ2-6, with 7 bases fitting TRBD2. Germline V gene lookup returns CDR1 GTSNPN and CDR2 SVGIG (reference sequence). The trim removed 5 bases at V and 4 bases at J, leaving 5 bases unmatched. The CDR3 is 14 residues long. CDR3 coding DNA: TGTGCCTGGGGGCGGGGGTCCGGGGCCAACGTCCTGACTTTC. It is translated as CAWGRGSGANVLTF.

The CDR3 sequence: CASSLWDLLTEQFF. The CDR3 coding sequence is TGTGCCAGCAGCTTGTGGGACTTACTAACTGAGCAGTTCTTC. The rearrangement links TRBV5-6 to TRBJ2-1; D possibly corresponds to TRBD2 (6 bases). CDR1 is SGHDT, CDR2 YYEEEE, per germline. This CDR3 is 14 amino acids long. Between the trimmed V and J ends, which lost 1 base and 9 bases, there was a span of 14 bases.

The V and J genes are TRBV5-1 and TRBJ2-5, with TRBD2 as a possible D gene (5 bases). Germline CDR1 reads SGHRS; CDR2 reads YFSETQ. CDR3 length: 13 amino acids. Trimming pared 3 bases from V and 5 bases from J, leaving 11 bases between. The CDR3 loop reads CASSSTPGETQYF. DNA of the CDR3: TGCGCCAGCAGCTCTACACCGGGGGAGACCCAGTACTTC.

The table lists this clone with a few counts. This chain connects TRBV19 to TRBJ1-2, with TRBD1 matching 7 bases. Germline V gives CDR1 LNHDA, CDR2 SQIVND (reference sequence). This CDR3 has 12 residues. V lost 5 bases, J lost 9 bases, and 6 bases stayed unmatched. The CDR3 nucleotides read TGTGCCAGTAGTCTCCCAGGGGGTCGCTACACCTTC. The encoded protein is CASSLPGGRYTF.

The V gene is TRBV4-3, the J gene TRBJ1-2, with 7 bases matching TRBD1. This CDR3 is 15 amino acids long. V shed 1 base and J 2 bases; nucleotides not matched to a gene: 4. Germline assignment: CDR1 LGHNA and CDR2 YSLEER. CDR3 protein: CASSQVSGQNYGYTF. CDR3 nucleotide sequence: TGCGCCAGCAGCCAAGTATCGGGACAGAACTATGGCTACACCTTC.